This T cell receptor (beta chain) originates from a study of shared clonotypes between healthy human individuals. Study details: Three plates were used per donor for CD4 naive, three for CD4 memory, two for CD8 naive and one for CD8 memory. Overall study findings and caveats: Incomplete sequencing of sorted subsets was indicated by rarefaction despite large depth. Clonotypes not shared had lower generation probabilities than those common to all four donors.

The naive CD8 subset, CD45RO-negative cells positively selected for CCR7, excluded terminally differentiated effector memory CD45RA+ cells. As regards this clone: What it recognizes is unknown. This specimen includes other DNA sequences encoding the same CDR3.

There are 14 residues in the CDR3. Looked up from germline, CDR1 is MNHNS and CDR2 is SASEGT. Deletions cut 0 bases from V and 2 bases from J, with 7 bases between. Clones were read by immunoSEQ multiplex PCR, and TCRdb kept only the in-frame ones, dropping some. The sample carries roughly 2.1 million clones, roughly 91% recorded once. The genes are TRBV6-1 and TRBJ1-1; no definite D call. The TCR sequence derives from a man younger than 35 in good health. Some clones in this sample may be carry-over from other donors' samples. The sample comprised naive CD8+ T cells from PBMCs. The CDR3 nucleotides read TGTGCCAGCAGTGAAGCGGGAGGAAACACTGAAGCTTTCTTT. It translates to CASSEAGGNTEAFF.